These 18 T cell receptor beta chains originate from one sample sequenced in a study of cytomegalovirus exposure and HLA in healthy donors. Vbeta (60) and Jbeta (13) primers were used in the PCR. The protocol was immunoSEQ multiplex PCR, while the TCRdb copy is restricted to in-frame clones and leaves out a portion. The sample lists fewer than 300,000 clones; 75% to 90% were seen once. Sequencing input: PBMCs. Every receptor here comes from a girl aged 2 to 10 in good health and CMV-seronegative.

This chain joins TRBV15 and TRBJ2-7; a weak D match, TRBD1 (6 bases). V was clipped by 0 bases and J by 0 bases, with 12 bases between them. This CDR3 is 16 amino acids long. CDR1 is LNHNV, CDR2 YYDKDF, per germline (reference sequence). CDR3: CATSRDQGFASYEQYF. The CDR3 DNA sequence: TGTGCCACCAGCAGAGATCAGGGGTTCGCCTCCTACGAGCAGTACTTC.

V and J are TRBV5-4 and TRBJ1-6; D possibly corresponds to TRBD1 (5 bases). The CDR3 sequence is 16 residues long. V was pared by 6 bases and J by 0 bases, with 13 bases between. CDR1 and CDR2 from the germline V gene are SGHNT and YYREEE (reference sequence). This chain's CDR3 is CASTDVGHSYNSPLHF. CDR3 nucleotides: TGTGCCAGCACCGACGTGGGGCACTCCTATAATTCACCCCTCCACTTT.

The genes are TRBV5-1 and TRBJ2-3; possible D gene TRBD2, 6 bases. V lost 3 bases, J lost 11 bases, and 16 bases lay in between. CDR3 length equals 13 residues. CDR1 and CDR2 (germline): SGHRS, YFSETQ. The CDR3, as DNA: TGCGCCAGCAGCTCGACGGGGGTGCGGGGGCAGTATTTT. This encodes CASSSTGVRGQYF.

The chain is built from TRBV6-1 and TRBJ2-1, with 8 nucleotides matching TRBD2. This CDR3 is 16 amino acids long. Germline V gene sequence: CDR1 MNHNS, CDR2 SASEGT. V was pared by 0 bases and J by 3 bases, with 4 bases of the junction left unmatched. In nucleotides, the CDR3 is TGTGCCAGCAGTGAAGCGCCGGGACTAGACTACAATGAGCAGTTCTTC. It is translated as CASSEAPGLDYNEQFF.

This clone was counted a few times. V and J are TRBV7-3 and TRBJ2-3; 12 bases align to TRBD2. Germline values: CDR1 SGHTA, CDR2 FQGTGA. This CDR3 comprises 15 residues. Trimming cost V 5 bases and J 9 bases; bases outside gene matches: 9. CDR3 region: CASSQSSGGAVTQYF. The CDR3, as DNA: TGTGCCAGCAGCCAATCTAGCGGGGGGGCCGTGACGCAGTATTTT.

The V gene is TRBV28, the J gene TRBJ2-7; 8 bases map to TRBD2. Trimming at V came to 8 bases and at J to 6 bases, leaving 15 bases not matched to a gene. Per the germline V gene, CDR1 is MDHEN and CDR2 is SYDVKM. The CDR3 is made up of 15 amino acids. The CDR3 DNA reads as TGTGCCAGCTTGTCAGGGATTAGCGGGGCCTGCGAGCAGTACTTC. Translation: CASLSGISGACEQYF. Full variable domain (rest looked up from reference TRBV28 and TRBJ2-7): DVKVTQSSRYLVKRTGEKVFLECVQDMDHENMFWYRQDPGLGLRLIYFSYDVKMKEKGDIPEGYSVSREKKERFSLILESASTNQTSMYLCASLSGISGACEQYFGPGTRLTVT.

The chain recombines TRBV28 with TRBJ2-7; TRBD1 is a possible D gene (6 bases). CDR1 is MDHEN, CDR2 SYDVKM, per germline. V dropped 10 bases and J dropped 5 bases, with 15 bases sitting between them. CDR3 length: 12 residues. Here the CDR3 reads CATITGFNEQYF. The DNA of the CDR3 is TGTGCCACCATAACAGGGTTCAACGAGCAGTACTTC.

This clone was seen a handful of times. The chain couples TRBV5-1 to TRBJ1-1; a weak D match, TRBD1 (6 bases). Germline CDR1 and CDR2: SGHRS and YFSETQ. This CDR3 has 14 residues. Trimming cost V 4 bases and J 5 bases, with 15 bases left between them. As DNA, the CDR3 is TGCGCCAGCAGCGTTACCCCAGGGGTTACTGAAGCTTTCTTT. Its translation: CASSVTPGVTEAFF. The full variable domain, its missing parts supplied by reference TRBV5-1 and TRBJ1-1, is KAGVTQTPRYLIKTRGQQVTLSCSPISGHRSVSWYQQTPGQGLQFLFEYFSETQRNKGNFPGRFSGRQFSNSRSEMNVSTLELGDSALYLCASSVTPGVTEAFFGQGTRLTVV.

The chain links TRBV28 to TRBJ1-2, with TRBD1 identical over 9 bases. CDR1 is MDHEN, CDR2 SYDVKM, per germline. CDR3 length: 16 residues. Trimming took 4 bases from V and 3 from J; bases not matched to a gene: 9. The CDR3 here is CASSSTGQGPDYGYTF. The CDR3 bases are TGTGCCAGCAGTTCCACCGGACAGGGGCCCGACTATGGCTACACCTTC.

The rearrangement links TRBV9 to TRBJ2-1; 11 bases are a match to TRBD2. The germline CDR1 and CDR2 sequences are SGDLS and YYNGEE. V trimming: 3 bases; J trimming: 7 bases; junction bases outside the gene matches: 9. This CDR3 is built from 16 residues. CDR3 DNA sequence: TGTGCCAGCAGCGGATTAGCGGGGGGGCCGATGAATGAGCAGTTCTTC. Translation gives CASSGLAGGPMNEQFF.

The rearrangement uses TRBV4-1 and TRBJ2-1; D is undetermined. V was clipped by 2 bases and J by 6 bases, with 5 bases between them. The CDR3 covers 12 residues. CDR1 is MGHRA, CDR2 YSYEKL, per germline. The CDR3 sequence is CASSQLGNEQFF. The CDR3 coding sequence is TGCGCCAGCAGCCAACTAGGCAATGAGCAGTTCTTC.

The chain links TRBV4-2 to TRBJ2-3; no reliable D call. Germline assignment: CDR1 LGHNA and CDR2 YNFKEQ. Trimming pared 1 base from V and 3 bases from J, leaving 11 bases between. This CDR3 region has 15 residues. For the CDR3, the DNA is TGTGCCAGCAGCCAAGTAACGACTTTTACAGATACGCAGTATTTT. Translating gives CASSQVTTFTDTQYF.

The DNA for the CDR3 is TGCGCCAGGATACCTATAGCGGGGATCCAAGAGACCCAGTACTTC. Protein sequence: CARIPIAGIQETQYF. This sequence joins TRBV10-2 and TRBJ2-5, with 8 bases matching TRBD2. The V segment lost 9 bases and the J segment 1 base; nucleotides outside the gene matches: 10. The germline V gene encodes CDR1 WSHSY and CDR2 SAAADI. The CDR3 contains 15 residues.

This chain connects TRBV4-1 to TRBJ2-5, with 8 nucleotides matching TRBD1. The junction had 0 bases not matched to a gene; V was cut back by 1 base and J by 2 bases. Germline V gene sequence: CDR1 MGHRA, CDR2 YSYEKL. This CDR3 comprises 14 residues. CDR3 sequence (DNA): TGCGCCAGCAGCCAAGGGACAGGGCAAGAGACCCAGTACTTC. This gives the protein CASSQGTGQETQYF.

V usage is TRBV5-6 and J usage is TRBJ2-2, with 7 bases that match TRBD2. This CDR3 is built from 16 residues. V was pared by 4 bases and J by 3 bases, with 9 bases of the junction left unmatched. CDR1 is SGHDT, CDR2 YYEEEE, per germline. Written as DNA, the CDR3 is TGTGCCAGCAGCCGAAGAGCGGGATGGGACACCGGGGAGCTGTTTTTT. This encodes CASSRRAGWDTGELFF.

This clone occurred a few times. The chain recombines TRBV7-9 with TRBJ1-2, with D tentatively TRBD1 (6 bases). CDR1 is SEHNR, CDR2 FQNEAQ, per germline (reference sequence). The CDR3 runs to 14 residues. V was cut by 5 bases and J by 4 bases, with 14 bases left in between. CDR3 coding DNA: TGTGCCAGCAGCCCCTCAGGGGACGGCTATGGCTACACCTTC. This gives the protein CASSPSGDGYGYTF.

The DNA of the CDR3 is TGTGCCAGCAGCACTAGCGGGACGTACACCGGGGAGCTGTTTTTT. It codes for CASSTSGTYTGELFF. The chain is built from TRBV9 and TRBJ2-2, with 10 bases matching TRBD2. V shed 4 bases, J shed 3 bases, and the junction held 3 bases outside the gene matches. Germline CDR1 SGDLS, CDR2 YYNGEE. This CDR3 region has 15 residues.

The V and J genes are TRBV11-1 and TRBJ2-7; TRBD2 matches 8 bases. The CDR3 is 14 amino acids. The ends lost 5 bases at V and 3 bases at J; junction bases unmatched: 6. Looked up from germline, CDR1 is SGHAT and CDR2 is FQDESV (reference sequence). The CDR3 DNA reads as TGTGCCAGCAGCCTGGCGCTAGCGGGCTACGAGCAGTACTTC. Its protein is CASSLALAGYEQYF. The entire variable domain, with the rest obtained from reference TRBV11-1 and TRBJ2-7, is as follows: EAEVAQSPRYKITEKSQAVAFWCDPISGHATLYWYRQILGQGPELLVQFQDESVVDDSQLPKDRFSAERLKGVDSTLKIQPAELGDSAMYLCASSLALAGYEQYFGPGTRLTVT.